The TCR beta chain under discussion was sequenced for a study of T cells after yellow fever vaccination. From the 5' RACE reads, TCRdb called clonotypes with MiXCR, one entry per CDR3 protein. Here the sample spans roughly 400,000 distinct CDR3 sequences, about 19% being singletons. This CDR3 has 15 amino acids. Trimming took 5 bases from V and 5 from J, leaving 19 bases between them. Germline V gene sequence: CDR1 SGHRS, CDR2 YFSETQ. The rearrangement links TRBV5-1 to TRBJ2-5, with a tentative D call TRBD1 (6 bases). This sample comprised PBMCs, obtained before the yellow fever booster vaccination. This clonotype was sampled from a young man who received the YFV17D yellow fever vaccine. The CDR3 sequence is CASSYTGSLLETQYF. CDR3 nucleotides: TGCGCCAGCAGTTATACAGGGTCGTTACTGGAGACCCAGTACTTC.